A selection of T cell receptor beta chains follows, all from one sample in a study of CD8+CD57+ T cells in acquired aplastic anemia. TCRdb independently ran MiXCR on the reads; one entry per CDR3 protein. This table has approximately 65,000 distinct CDR3 sequences, roughly 54% appearing once. Input material: sorted CD4+, CD8+, or CD8+CD57+ T cells (not recorded which) from PBMCs. Receptor source: a human donor in good health, serving as a control. CDR3s include the opening cysteine and the closing phenylalanine or tryptophan. A D gene is named only where the DNA matches it firmly. Clone size is given for some rows only: seen once, a few or many times, or a class if the clone is expanded.

j_gene: TRBJ2-7; d_gene: -; v_gene: TRBV29-1; abundance: -; CDR3aa: CSVEDQGIHEQYF; CDR3nt: TGCAGCGTTGAAGATCAAGGGATCCACGAGCAGTACTTC
j_gene: TRBJ2-5; d_gene: -; v_gene: TRBV12-3/TRBV12-4; abundance: many; CDR3aa: CASSLASSTGQETQYF; CDR3nt: TGTGCCAGCAGTTTAGCTTCCTCTACAGGACAAGAGACCCAGTACTTC
j_gene: TRBJ2-5; d_gene: -; v_gene: TRBV29-1; abundance: -; CDR3aa: CSVARETQYF; CDR3nt: TGCAGCGTTGCCAGAGAGACCCAGTACTTC
j_gene: TRBJ1-1; d_gene: TRBD1; v_gene: TRBV25-1; abundance: -; CDR3aa: CASSDYEDRGGSTEAFF; CDR3nt: TGTGCCAGCAGTGATTACGAGGACAGGGGTGGTTCCACTGAAGCTTTCTTT
j_gene: TRBJ2-1; d_gene: TRBD2; v_gene: TRBV12-3/TRBV12-4; abundance: many; CDR3aa: CASSRGTSGRAANEQFF; CDR3nt: TGTGCCAGCAGCCGGGGGACTAGCGGGAGGGCCGCGAATGAGCAGTTCTTC
j_gene: TRBJ1-1; d_gene: -; v_gene: TRBV20-1; abundance: many; CDR3aa: CSAHKTGRSTEAFF; CDR3nt: TGCAGTGCCCACAAGACAGGTCGGAGCACTGAAGCTTTCTTT
j_gene: TRBJ2-7; d_gene: -; v_gene: TRBV12-3/TRBV12-4; abundance: many; CDR3aa: CASSLLGGYEQYF; CDR3nt: TGTGCCAGCAGTTTACTTGGCGGGTACGAGCAGTACTTC
j_gene: TRBJ2-5; d_gene: -; v_gene: TRBV14; abundance: -; CDR3aa: CASPAETQYF; CDR3nt: TGTGCCAGCCCCGCGGAGACCCAGTACTTC
j_gene: TRBJ1-2; d_gene: TRBD1; v_gene: TRBV6-5; abundance: many; CDR3aa: CASSYLGTGSNYGYTF; CDR3nt: TGTGCCAGCAGTTACCTAGGGACAGGGTCTAACTATGGCTACACCTTC
j_gene: TRBJ1-5; d_gene: -; v_gene: TRBV7-9; abundance: -; CDR3aa: CASSLDSSQPQHF; CDR3nt: TGTGCCAGCAGCTTAGACTCGAGTCAGCCCCAGCATTTT
j_gene: TRBJ2-7; d_gene: TRBD1; v_gene: TRBV29-1; abundance: -; CDR3aa: CSVKLRDRGTEQYF; CDR3nt: TGCAGCGTTAAACTCCGGGACAGGGGTACCGAGCAGTACTTC
j_gene: TRBJ2-7; d_gene: TRBD2; v_gene: TRBV10-1; abundance: medium-sized; CDR3aa: CASSESGTSGESTYEQYF; CDR3nt: TGCGCCAGCAGTGAGTCAGGGACTAGCGGAGAGAGTACCTACGAGCAGTACTTC
j_gene: TRBJ1-1; d_gene: -; v_gene: TRBV19; abundance: once; CDR3aa: CASSLTGRGTEAFF; CDR3nt: TGTGCCAGTAGCCTGACAGGTAGGGGCACTGAAGCTTTCTTT
j_gene: TRBJ1-3; d_gene: -; v_gene: TRBV19; abundance: many; CDR3aa: CASRQISSGNTIYF; CDR3nt: TGTGCCAGCCGACAGATATCATCTGGAAACACCATATATTTT
j_gene: TRBJ2-3; d_gene: TRBD2; v_gene: TRBV2; abundance: medium-sized; CDR3aa: CASKGLADRDTQYF; CDR3nt: TGTGCCAGCAAGGGACTAGCGGACAGGGATACGCAGTATTTT
j_gene: TRBJ1-5; d_gene: -; v_gene: TRBV4-1; abundance: many; CDR3aa: CASSPRGVMSNQPQHF; CDR3nt: TGCGCCAGCAGCCCGCGGGGGGTGATGAGCAATCAGCCCCAGCATTTT
j_gene: TRBJ2-1; d_gene: -; v_gene: TRBV5-1; abundance: -; CDR3aa: CASSLSGHLYNEQFF; CDR3nt: TGCGCCAGCAGCTTGTCGGGACACCTCTACAATGAGCAGTTCTTC
j_gene: TRBJ2-7; d_gene: -; v_gene: TRBV2; abundance: -; CDR3aa: CASSEVQGVFEQYF; CDR3nt: TGTGCCAGCAGTGAAGTGCAGGGTGTCTTCGAGCAGTACTTC
j_gene: TRBJ1-2; d_gene: -; v_gene: TRBV27; abundance: many; CDR3aa: CASSDGGNGYGYTF; CDR3nt: TGTGCCAGCAGCGACGGGGGTAACGGCTATGGCTACACCTTC
j_gene: TRBJ2-3; d_gene: TRBD2; v_gene: TRBV15; abundance: -; CDR3aa: CATSSWTSGGEIRGTDTQYF; CDR3nt: TGTGCCACCAGCAGCTGGACTAGCGGGGGGGAAATACGGGGCACAGATACGCAGTATTTT
j_gene: TRBJ1-3; d_gene: -; v_gene: TRBV19; abundance: many; CDR3aa: CASRRGKGPGNTIYF; CDR3nt: TGTGCCAGCAGAAGGGGAAAAGGGCCTGGAAACACCATATATTTT
j_gene: TRBJ2-7; d_gene: -; v_gene: TRBV6-5; abundance: many; CDR3aa: CASSWGGQRTYEQYF; CDR3nt: TGTGCCAGCAGTTGGGGGGGACAGCGAACCTACGAGCAGTACTTC